The 2 T cell receptor beta chains below all came from one sample that was sequenced in a study of blood T cell repertoires in COVID-19. Profiling relied on immunoSEQ multiplex PCR, and the TCRdb table lists in-frame clones only, not all of them. The sample includes approximately 400,000 clones, approximately 90% of them seen just once. Source material: PBMCs or T cells enriched from blood (not recorded which). The source of these receptors is a young woman who had recovered from COVID-19.

In its sample, this clone was seen once. The chain joins TRBV7-8 to TRBJ1-2; 7 positions agree with TRBD1. Germline V gives CDR1 SGHVS, CDR2 FQNEAQ. The V and J ends lost 0 bases and 2 bases, in that order; junction bases with no gene match: 3. The CDR3 has 15 amino acids. CDR3 sequence reads: CASSLAIQGNYGYTF. The CDR3 coding sequence is TGTGCCAGCAGCTTAGCGATACAGGGGAACTATGGCTACACCTTC.

Note on this clone: The identical CDR3 is also encoded by other nucleotide sequences in the sample. The V call is TRBV9, the J call TRBJ1-3, with D possibly matching TRBD1 (6 bases). Germline V gene lookup returns CDR1 SGDLS and CDR2 YYNGEE. The V and J ends lost 0 bases and 4 bases respectively, with 11 bases between them. The CDR3 spans 15 residues. The chain's CDR3 is CASSVDRAAGNTIYF. The DNA for the CDR3 is TGTGCCAGCAGCGTAGACAGGGCGGCCGGAAACACCATATATTTT.